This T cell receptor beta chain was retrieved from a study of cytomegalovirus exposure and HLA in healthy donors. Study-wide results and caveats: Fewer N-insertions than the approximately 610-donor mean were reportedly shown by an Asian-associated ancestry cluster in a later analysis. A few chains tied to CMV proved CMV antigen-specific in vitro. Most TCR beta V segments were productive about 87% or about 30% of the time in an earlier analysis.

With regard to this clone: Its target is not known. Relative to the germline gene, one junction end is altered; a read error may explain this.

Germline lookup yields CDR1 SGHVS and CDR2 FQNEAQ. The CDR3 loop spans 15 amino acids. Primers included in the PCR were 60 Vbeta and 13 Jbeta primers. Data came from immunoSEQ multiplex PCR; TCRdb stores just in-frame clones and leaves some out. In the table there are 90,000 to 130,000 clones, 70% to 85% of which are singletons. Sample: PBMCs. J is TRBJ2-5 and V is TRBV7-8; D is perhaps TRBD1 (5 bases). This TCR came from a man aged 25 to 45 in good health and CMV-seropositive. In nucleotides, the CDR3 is TGTGCCAGCAGCTTAGGACCTCCAGGGCAAGCGACCCAGTACTTC. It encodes CASSLGPPGQATQYF.